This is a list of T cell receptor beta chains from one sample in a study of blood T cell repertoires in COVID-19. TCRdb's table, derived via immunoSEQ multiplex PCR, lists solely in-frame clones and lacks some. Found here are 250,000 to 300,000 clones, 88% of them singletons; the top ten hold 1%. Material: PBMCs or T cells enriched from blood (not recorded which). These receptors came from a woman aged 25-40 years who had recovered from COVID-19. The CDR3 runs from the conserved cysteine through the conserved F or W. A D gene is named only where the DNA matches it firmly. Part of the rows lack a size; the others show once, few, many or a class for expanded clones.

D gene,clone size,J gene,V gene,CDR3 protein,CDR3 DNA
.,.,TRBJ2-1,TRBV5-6,CASSPQGGSYNEQFF,TGTGCCAGCAGCCCCCAGGGAGGTTCTTACAATGAGCAGTTCTTC
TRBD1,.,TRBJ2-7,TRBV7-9,CASRGTGSYEQYF,TGTGCCAGCAGGGGGACAGGCTCCTACGAGCAGTACTTC
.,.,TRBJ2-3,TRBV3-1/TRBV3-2,CASTQVLAGATDTQYF,TGTGCCAGCACCCAAGTACTCGCGGGGGCGACAGATACGCAGTATTTT
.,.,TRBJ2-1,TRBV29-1,CSLIAQGLHEQFF,TGCAGCTTAATCGCCCAGGGGCTCCATGAGCAGTTCTTC
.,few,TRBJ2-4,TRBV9,CASSVSQAENIQYF,TGTGCCAGCAGCGTATCGCAGGCAGAAAACATTCAGTACTTC
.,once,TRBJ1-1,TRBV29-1,CSVGRVNTEAFF,TGCAGCGTTGGACGGGTGAACACTGAAGCTTTCTTT
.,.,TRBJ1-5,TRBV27,CASSLRRGSNQPQHF,TGTGCCAGCAGTTTAAGGAGGGGCAGCAATCAGCCCCAGCATTTT
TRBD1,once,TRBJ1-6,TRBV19,CASSPDRGKANSPLHF,TGTGCCAGTAGTCCGGACAGGGGGAAGGCTAATTCACCCCTCCACTTT
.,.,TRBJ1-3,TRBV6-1,CASSVAVGGVISSGNTIYF,TGTGCCAGCAGTGTAGCTGTGGGAGGGGTAATCTCCTCTGGAAACACCATATATTTT
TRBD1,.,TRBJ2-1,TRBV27,CASSFWASWDRGPSEQFF,TGTGCCAGCAGTTTTTGGGCATCGTGGGACAGGGGGCCTAGTGAGCAGTTCTTC
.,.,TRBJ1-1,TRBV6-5,CASSYRDIMNTEAFF,TGTGCCAGCAGTTACCGGGACATAATGAACACTGAAGCTTTCTTT
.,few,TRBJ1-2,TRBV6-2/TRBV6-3,CASSYGGRSRANYGYTF,TGTGCCAGCAGTTACGGAGGCAGGTCTCGAGCTAACTATGGCTACACCTTC
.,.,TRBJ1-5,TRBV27,CASSLLGAGQPQHF,TGTGCCAGCAGTTTACTGGGGGCAGGGCAGCCCCAGCATTTT
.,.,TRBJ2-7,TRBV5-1,CASRRSGTMDEQYF,TGCGCCAGCAGAAGATCCGGGACAATGGACGAGCAGTACTTC
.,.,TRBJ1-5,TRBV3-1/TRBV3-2,CASSQAGPRSINQPQHF,TGTGCCAGCAGCCAAGCTGGTCCGCGGAGCATCAATCAGCCCCAGCATTTT
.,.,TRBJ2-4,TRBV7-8,CASSSHRVLAKNIQYF,TGTGCCAGCAGCTCCCACAGGGTTCTAGCCAAAAACATTCAGTACTTC
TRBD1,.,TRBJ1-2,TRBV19,CASSTLYRDREPGKGYTF,TGTGCCAGTAGTACTCTCTACCGGGACAGGGAGCCGGGAAAAGGCTACACCTTC
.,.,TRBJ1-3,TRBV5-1,CASSLGGTGNTIYF,TGCGCCAGCAGCTTGGGCGGGACTGGAAACACCATATATTTT
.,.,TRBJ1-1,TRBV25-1,CASSEFGGTEAFF,TGTGCCAGCAGTGAATTTGGAGGCACTGAAGCTTTCTTT
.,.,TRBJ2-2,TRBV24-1,CATSEQGGVDTGELFF,TGTGCCACCAGTGAACAGGGTGGAGTCGACACCGGGGAGCTGTTTTTT
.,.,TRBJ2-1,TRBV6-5,CASSYSGGPNNEQFF,TGTGCCAGCAGTTACTCAGGGGGACCAAACAATGAGCAGTTCTTC
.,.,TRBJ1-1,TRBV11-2,CASSFSLEAFF,TGTGCCAGCAGCTTTTCGTTAGAAGCTTTCTTT